The TCR beta chain under discussion was sequenced for a study of T-cell memory formation after mild COVID-19. Each CDR3 protein gets one entry after TCRdb re-called the 5' RACE reads with MiXCR. The sample records fewer than 600,000 distinct CDR3 sequences, 20% to 25% being singletons. The V and J ends lost 0 bases and 4 bases respectively, with 15 bases between them. This CDR3 has 15 residues. The V gene's germline CDR1 is DFQATT and CDR2 SNEGSKA (reference sequence). The chain recombines TRBV20-1 with TRBJ1-2, with D perhaps matching TRBD1 (5 bases). The specimen sequenced was PBMCs or a T cell subset sorted from them (not recorded which). The receptor comes from an adult woman who had mild COVID-19 (a few samples of this study predate the infection). Cell type and time point are not known. The CDR3 DNA sequence: TGCAGTGCTAGAGATCGGGGGGGTGGTTCCTATGGCTACACCTTC. This sequence encodes CSARDRGGGSYGYTF.